The 2 T cell receptor beta chains presented below share a single source sample, sequenced in a study of radiotherapy plus CTLA-4 blockade in lung cancer. Profiled with immunoSEQ multiplex PCR; TCRdb holds only in-frame clones, not every one. The sample has under 95,000 clones, approximately 80% seen once. The sequenced sample was peripheral blood, obtained from a patient treated with radiotherapy plus ipilimumab. These receptors were taken from a human donor with non-small cell lung cancer who had stable disease on radiotherapy plus ipilimumab.

The J gene is TRBJ2-7, the V gene TRBV19, with a tentative D call TRBD2 (5 bases). CDR1 is LNHDA, CDR2 SQIVND, per germline (reference sequence). The CDR3 covers 13 residues. The germline V and J ends were trimmed by 5 bases and 3 bases, with 11 bases remaining between them. CDR3 in DNA: TGTGCCAGTAGTCACCGGGGTTACTACGAGCAGTACTTC. Translated, it gives CASSHRGYYEQYF.

The chain has TRBV2 and TRBJ1-5; D unresolved. Germline CDR1 SNHLY, CDR2 FYNNEI. Trimming cost V 2 bases and J 3 bases, with 8 bases left between them. The CDR3 has 14 residues. The CDR3 loop is CASSERRLNQPQHF. CDR3 in DNA: TGTGCCAGCAGTGAACGCAGGCTCAATCAGCCCCAGCATTTT.